A selection of T cell receptor beta chains follows, all from one sample in a study of CD8 T cells in ankylosing spondylitis. TCRdb used MiXCR to reprocess the 5' RACE reads, holding one entry per CDR3 protein. The sample holds 250,000 or so distinct CDR3 sequences, about 11% seen once. Specimen: blood, either unsorted or a sorted T cell fraction (not recorded which). These receptors were obtained from a male donor with ankylosing spondylitis or in good health (not recorded which). CDR3s leave out the opening cysteine and the closing phenylalanine or tryptophan. Each record gives: CDR3 length, clone size, V gene, CDR3 protein. Not every row has a clone size; where given, it reads once, few, many or a size class.

CDR3 length: 14
clone size: NA
V gene: TRBV18
CDR3 protein: ASSPLGQGLNYGYT

CDR3 length: 9
clone size: many
V gene: TRBV4-2
CDR3 protein: ASSRETEAF

CDR3 length: 14
clone size: many
V gene: TRBV11-2
CDR3 protein: ASSSALNTVDTEAF

CDR3 length: 13
clone size: many
V gene: TRBV7-8
CDR3 protein: ASSPPTTSNYGYT

CDR3 length: 15
clone size: many
V gene: TRBV5-1
CDR3 protein: ASSLGPSTGQNQPQH

CDR3 length: 13
clone size: many
V gene: TRBV6-5
CDR3 protein: ASSYETGPSLEQF

CDR3 length: 16
clone size: NA
V gene: TRBV3-1
CDR3 protein: ASSQDGIVTSGANVLT

CDR3 length: 12
clone size: few
V gene: TRBV7-9
CDR3 protein: ASSAHNNNSPLH

CDR3 length: 16
clone size: few
V gene: TRBV12-3/TRBV12-4
CDR3 protein: ASSFGWAGQLKADTQY

CDR3 length: 15
clone size: many
V gene: TRBV20-1
CDR3 protein: SAGGGLAGLVGDTQY

CDR3 length: 10
clone size: NA
V gene: TRBV7-2
CDR3 protein: ASSPRPGELF

CDR3 length: 12
clone size: many
V gene: TRBV5-6
CDR3 protein: ASSLGGANTEAF

CDR3 length: 12
clone size: few
V gene: TRBV7-9
CDR3 protein: ASSLLRDPDTQY

CDR3 length: 13
clone size: many
V gene: TRBV20-1
CDR3 protein: SAGTGGLYNSPLH

CDR3 length: 15
clone size: NA
V gene: TRBV11-3
CDR3 protein: ASSLRSWGEVNTEAF

CDR3 length: 14
clone size: many
V gene: TRBV11-3
CDR3 protein: ASSLGQGAGNQPQH

CDR3 length: 12
clone size: many
V gene: TRBV12-3/TRBV12-4
CDR3 protein: ASSFTGGRTEAF

CDR3 length: 11
clone size: many
V gene: TRBV6-1
CDR3 protein: ASTRKGGTEAF

CDR3 length: 10
clone size: many
V gene: TRBV7-6
CDR3 protein: ASSLFLDEQY

CDR3 length: 14
clone size: NA
V gene: TRBV4-1
CDR3 protein: ASSHLSGRATGEQF

CDR3 length: 14
clone size: few
V gene: TRBV7-2
CDR3 protein: ASSRTSGSPPDTQY

CDR3 length: 13
clone size: many
V gene: TRBV6-2/TRBV6-3
CDR3 protein: ASSSRDRLVDTQY

CDR3 length: 16
clone size: many
V gene: TRBV12-3/TRBV12-4
CDR3 protein: ASSFINRDRGREEKLF

CDR3 length: 11
clone size: many
V gene: TRBV7-2
CDR3 protein: ASSGGYTDTQY

CDR3 length: 13
clone size: many
V gene: TRBV5-1
CDR3 protein: ASRGDSLNTDTQY

CDR3 length: 11
clone size: NA
V gene: TRBV2
CDR3 protein: ASSKGLTYEQY

CDR3 length: 12
clone size: NA
V gene: TRBV11-3
CDR3 protein: ASSLSQLSYEQY

CDR3 length: 9
clone size: few
V gene: TRBV5-6
CDR3 protein: ASSSLSLEY

CDR3 length: 12
clone size: few
V gene: TRBV2
CDR3 protein: ASRGGTYLYEQY

CDR3 length: 11
clone size: many
V gene: TRBV5-1
CDR3 protein: ASSVDAADTQY

CDR3 length: 12
clone size: many
V gene: TRBV20-1
CDR3 protein: SATQRAAKETQY

CDR3 length: 10
clone size: many
V gene: TRBV3-1
CDR3 protein: ASSLQTGELF

CDR3 length: 16
clone size: few
V gene: TRBV6-2/TRBV6-3
CDR3 protein: ASSRPGEVLLNTGELF

CDR3 length: 10
clone size: many
V gene: TRBV10-3
CDR3 protein: AISDSGDTQY

CDR3 length: 12
clone size: many
V gene: TRBV5-1
CDR3 protein: ASSLQQTQETQY

CDR3 length: 11
clone size: many
V gene: TRBV5-1
CDR3 protein: ASKGATEVELF

CDR3 length: 14
clone size: many
V gene: TRBV14
CDR3 protein: ASSQDLGQVPTEAF